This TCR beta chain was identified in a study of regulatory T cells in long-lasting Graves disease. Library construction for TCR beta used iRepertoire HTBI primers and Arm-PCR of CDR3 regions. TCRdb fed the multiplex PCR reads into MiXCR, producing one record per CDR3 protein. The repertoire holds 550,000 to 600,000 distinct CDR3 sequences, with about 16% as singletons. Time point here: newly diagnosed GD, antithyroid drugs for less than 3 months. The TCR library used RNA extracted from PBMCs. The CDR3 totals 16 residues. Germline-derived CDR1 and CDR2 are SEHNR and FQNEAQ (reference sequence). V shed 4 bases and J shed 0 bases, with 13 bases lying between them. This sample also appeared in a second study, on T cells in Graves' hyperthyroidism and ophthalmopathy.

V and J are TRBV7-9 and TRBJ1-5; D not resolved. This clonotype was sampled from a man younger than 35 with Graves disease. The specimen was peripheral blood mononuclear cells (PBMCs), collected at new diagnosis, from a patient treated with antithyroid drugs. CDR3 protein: CASSSSSAYSNQPQHF. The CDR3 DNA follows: TGTGCCAGCAGCTCATCCTCGGCTTATAGCAATCAGCCCCAGCATTTT.